These T cell receptor beta chains were read from a single sample in a study of T cell changes during pregnancy in multiple sclerosis. This table comes from immunoSEQ multiplex PCR, and its TCRdb copy is limited to in-frame clones, with some not included. Among 55,000 to 70,000 clones, approximately 92% were seen once, and the ten largest hold around 3.3%. The specimen comprised CD8+ T cells from peripheral blood mononuclear cells, sampled in the third trimester of pregnancy. The receptors come from a female donor in good health, enrolled as a control in a pregnancy study. Each CDR3 is given with its conserved first and last residue. D genes are given only for firm matches. Size is omitted from some rows. Given values are once, few, many or a class for expanded clones.

TRBJ2-7	TRBV7-9	-	few	CASSRTGSYEQYF	TGTGCCAGCAGCCGAACAGGGTCCTACGAGCAGTACTTC
TRBJ1-1	TRBV7-8	-	-	CASTEGGTEAFF	TGTGCCAGCACCGAAGGGGGCACTGAAGCTTTCTTT
TRBJ2-1	TRBV7-9	TRBD2	-	CASSLVAGGPSFPFF	TGTGCCAGCAGCTTAGTTGCGGGGGGGCCATCCTTTCCGTTCTTC
TRBJ1-2	TRBV7-2	-	-	CASSWGRGPMDGYTF	TGTGCCAGCAGTTGGGGCAGGGGTCCAATGGATGGCTACACCTTC
TRBJ2-3	TRBV9	TRBD2	-	CASSIGLAGATDTQYF	TGTGCCAGCAGCATCGGACTAGCGGGGGCCACAGATACGCAGTATTTT
TRBJ1-2	TRBV21-1	-	-	CASSWIQAGATHGYTF	TGTGCCAGCAGCTGGATCCAGGCAGGTGCGACCCATGGCTACACCTTC
TRBJ2-1	TRBV5-1	-	-	CASSLALDEQFF	TGCGCCAGCAGCTTAGCCCTGGATGAGCAGTTCTTC
TRBJ2-4	TRBV10-3	-	-	CAISESYTASWENIQYF	TGTGCCATCAGTGAGTCATATACAGCCTCCTGGGAAAACATTCAGTACTTC
TRBJ1-2	TRBV5-1	TRBD1	-	CASSFRGQFYGYTF	TGCGCCAGCAGCTTCAGGGGGCAATTCTATGGCTACACCTTC
TRBJ2-1	TRBV29-1	-	-	CSVNQGSSYNEQFF	TGCAGCGTAAATCAGGGGTCCTCCTACAATGAGCAGTTCTTC
TRBJ2-7	TRBV11-3	TRBD1	-	CASSSPGQGIGEQYF	TGTGCCAGCAGCTCCCCGGGACAGGGAATTGGCGAGCAGTACTTC
TRBJ1-2	TRBV4-3	-	-	CASSHGDRPLFGYTF	TGCGCCAGCAGCCACGGTGACAGACCTCTCTTCGGCTACACCTTC
TRBJ2-7	TRBV5-1	-	-	CASSYPRDGTYEQYF	TGCGCCAGCAGCTACCCCAGGGATGGGACCTACGAGCAGTACTTC
TRBJ1-4	TRBV2	-	-	CASSEDRDVGKLFF	TGTGCCAGCAGTGAAGACAGGGACGTCGGAAAACTGTTTTTT
TRBJ1-4	TRBV21-1	-	-	CASILIPLRVINEKLFF	TGTGCCAGCATCCTAATTCCCCTCAGGGTAATAAATGAAAAACTGTTTTTT
TRBJ1-5	TRBV11-3	-	once	CASSLEESSNQPQNCQHF	TGTGCCAGCAGCTTAGAGGAGAGTAGCAATCAGCCCCAAAATTGCCAGCATTTT
TRBJ2-3	TRBV11-2	-	-	CASSSDITDTQYF	TGTGCCAGCAGCTCGGACATCACAGATACGCAGTATTTT
TRBJ2-7	TRBV11-3	TRBD1	-	CASSARDSSYEQYF	TGTGCCAGCAGCGCCCGGGACAGCTCCTACGAGCAGTACTTC
TRBJ2-3	TRBV13	TRBD2	-	CASSLNGGVDTQYF	TGTGCCAGCAGCTTAAACGGGGGGGTAGATACGCAGTATTTT
TRBJ2-6	TRBV7-8	TRBD1	-	CASSLPPGQDASGANVLTF	TGTGCCAGCAGCCTCCCTCCGGGACAGGACGCCTCTGGGGCCAACGTCCTGACTTTC
TRBJ2-2	TRBV5-1	TRBD1	-	CASSHDRATNTGELFF	TGCGCCAGCAGCCATGACAGGGCCACGAACACCGGGGAGCTGTTTTTT
TRBJ2-7	TRBV29-1	TRBD1	-	CSVGGTGYEQYF	TGCAGCGTTGGAGGGACAGGCTACGAGCAGTACTTC
TRBJ1-1	TRBV5-6	-	-	CASSLWRDTEAFF	TGTGCCAGCAGCTTGTGGCGGGACACTGAAGCTTTCTTT
TRBJ2-1	TRBV9	TRBD2	-	CASSVDLAGGGNEQFF	TGTGCCAGCAGCGTAGATTTAGCGGGGGGGGGAAATGAGCAGTTCTTC
TRBJ2-7	TRBV13	TRBD1	-	CASSSLTTGDYEQYF	TGTGCCAGCAGCTCCCTAACGACAGGGGACTACGAGCAGTACTTC
TRBJ1-4	TRBV5-1	-	-	CASSLAGGTNEKLFF	TGCGCCAGCAGCTTGGCGGGGGGTACTAATGAAAAACTGTTTTTT
TRBJ2-5	TRBV19	-	-	CASSQGNQETQYF	TGTGCCAGTAGTCAGGGAAACCAAGAGACCCAGTACTTC
TRBJ1-2	TRBV7-9	-	few	CASSLARDSFRYGYTF	TGTGCCAGCAGCTTAGCCCGGGACTCTTTTCGCTATGGCTACACCTTC
TRBJ1-1	TRBV9	-	-	CASSVESVGNTEAFF	TGTGCCAGCAGCGTAGAGTCGGTTGGGAACACTGAAGCTTTCTTT
TRBJ1-1	TRBV11-2	TRBD1	-	CASTLPRGRATEAFF	TGTGCCAGCACCTTGCCCAGGGGGCGAGCGACTGAAGCTTTCTTT
TRBJ2-1	TRBV9	-	-	CASSPDRNNEQFF	TGTGCCAGCAGTCCAGACAGAAACAATGAGCAGTTCTTC
TRBJ2-3	TRBV27	-	-	CASWEGDNTQYF	TGTGCCAGCTGGGAGGGGGACAATACGCAGTATTTT
TRBJ2-1	TRBV14	-	-	CASSQGPDEQFF	TGTGCCAGCAGCCAAGGCCCGGATGAGCAGTTCTTC
TRBJ1-5	TRBV7-2	-	once	CASSWGGQPQHF	TGTGCCAGCAGCTGGGGAGGTCAGCCCCAGCATTTT
TRBJ1-1	TRBV15	-	-	CATSRDGYAGDTEAFF	TGTGCCACCAGCAGAGATGGGTATGCAGGGGACACTGAAGCTTTCTTT
TRBJ2-1	TRBV13	-	-	CASSSRDWKQFF	TGTGCCAGCAGCTCCCGGGACTGGAAGCAGTTCTTC
TRBJ2-7	TRBV27	TRBD2	-	CASSETSGNYEQYF	TGTGCCAGCAGCGAGACTAGCGGGAACTACGAGCAGTACTTC
TRBJ1-1	TRBV7-9	-	-	CASTPGGTEAFF	TGTGCCAGCACCCCCGGCGGCACTGAAGCTTTCTTT
TRBJ1-1	TRBV15	-	-	CATGDPTAGPLDTEAFF	TGTGCCACCGGCGACCCGACCGCGGGCCCCTTGGACACTGAAGCTTTCTTT
TRBJ2-1	TRBV18	TRBD2	-	CASFSGGDSYNEQFF	TGTGCCAGCTTTAGCGGGGGCGACTCCTACAATGAGCAGTTCTTC
TRBJ2-7	TRBV7-9	-	-	CASSRGGEQYF	TGTGCCAGCAGTCGAGGTGGGGAGCAGTACTTC
TRBJ1-5	TRBV19	TRBD1	-	CASSTYDRGLEQPQHF	TGTGCCAGTAGTACCTACGACAGGGGGCTGGAACAGCCCCAGCATTTT
TRBJ2-7	TRBV2	-	-	CASSEEGLSYEQYF	TGTGCCAGCAGTGAGGAGGGCCTCTCCTACGAGCAGTACTTC
TRBJ2-7	TRBV30	TRBD2	-	CAWNPAGGPEIDEQYF	TGTGCCTGGAATCCAGCGGGGGGCCCTGAAATCGACGAGCAGTACTTC
TRBJ2-3	TRBV5-6	-	once	CASSLASGTEGSDTQYF	TGTGCCAGCAGCTTGGCCAGCGGTACAGAAGGTTCAGATACGCAGTATTTT
TRBJ1-2	TRBV5-1	TRBD1	-	CASSLQGTEEGYTF	TGCGCCAGCAGCCTCCAGGGGACAGAAGAGGGCTACACCTTC
TRBJ1-2	TRBV7-6	-	-	CASSSGARGGYTF	TGTGCCAGCAGCTCAGGGGCTCGCGGTGGCTACACCTTC
TRBJ2-3	TRBV2	TRBD2	-	CASSPLLTSGLNTDTQYF	TGTGCCAGCAGTCCGTTGCTGACTAGCGGGCTGAACACAGATACGCAGTATTTT